The 29 T cell receptor beta chains listed next were all sequenced from one sample in a study of blood T cell repertoires in COVID-19. Some clones are missing from TCRdb's copy, which holds only in-frame ones; the method was immunoSEQ multiplex PCR. The data hold roughly 190,000 clones, with more than 75% observed a single time. The sample consisted of peripheral blood. These receptor sequences come from a man between 65 and 85 years old with acute or convalescent COVID-19.

The chain uses TRBV2 and TRBJ1-4; a possible D gene is TRBD1 (5 bases). CDR3 size: 14 residues. V was shortened by 6 bases and J by 8 bases, with 16 bases between the two germline ends. Germline CDR1 is SNHLY and CDR2 is FYNNEI. The CDR3 loop reads CASRLGRGLEKLFF. The CDR3 DNA is TGTGCCAGCAGGTTGGGACGCGGACTAGAAAAACTGTTTTTT.

This chain uses TRBV19 with TRBJ2-7, with D possibly TRBD1 on 5 matching bases. Between the trimmed V and J ends, which lost 6 bases and 4 bases, there was a span of 7 bases. CDR3 length: 11 amino acids. The germline gives CDR1 LNHDA, CDR2 SQIVND (reference sequence). CDR3 DNA sequence: TGTGCCAGTAGATCAGGGTACGAGCAGTACTTC. Amino acid sequence: CASRSGYEQYF.

The CDR3 here is CASSQSITTGDEKLFF. CDR3 sequence (DNA): TGCGCCAGCAGCCAGTCGATAACGACAGGGGATGAAAAACTGTTTTTT. The chain combines TRBV4-3 with TRBJ1-4; 8 nucleotides align to TRBD1. This CDR3 spans 16 amino acids. In germline, CDR1 is LGHNA, CDR2 YSLEER. Germline trimming cut 3 bases from V and 6 bases from J; bases unmatched to any gene: 9.

In its sample, this clone was seen once. V gene TRBV7-3 combines with J gene TRBJ2-5; 7 nucleotides match TRBD1. This CDR3 contains 14 residues. V lost 5 bases, J lost 4 bases, and 7 bases stayed unmatched. Germline loops: CDR1 SGHTA, CDR2 FQGTGA. The CDR3 DNA sequence: TGTGCCAGCAGCCCCGGAAGGGGGCCAGAGACCCAGTACTTC. Encoded protein: CASSPGRGPETQYF.

The rearrangement links TRBV19 to TRBJ1-6; no definite D call. CDR3 length equals 15 residues. Germline V gives CDR1 LNHDA, CDR2 SQIVND (reference sequence). Trimming shortened V by 9 bases and J by 2 bases, and 14 bases separated the two germline ends. CDR3 protein: CASTTTGAYNSPLHF. The DNA for the CDR3 is TGTGCCAGCACGACAACCGGGGCCTATAATTCACCCCTCCACTTT.

This clone has a single count. The chain joins TRBV7-2 to TRBJ2-1; 10 nucleotides align to TRBD2. This CDR3 region has 15 residues. After removal of 1 base from V and 15 bases from J, the junction contained 12 bases not matched to a gene. The germline V gene encodes CDR1 SGHTA and CDR2 FQGNSA. CDR3 in amino acids: CASSLGASGSFLRFF. The DNA for the CDR3 is TGTGCCAGCAGCTTAGGGGCTAGCGGGAGTTTCCTAAGGTTCTTC.

J is TRBJ1-1 and V is TRBV5-6; unclear D gene. This CDR3 contains 13 residues. Germline CDR1 and CDR2: SGHDT and YYEEEE. Trimming shortened V by 3 bases and J by 2 bases, and 8 bases separated the two germline ends. The chain's CDR3 is CASSSGYNTEAFF. For the CDR3, the DNA is TGTGCCAGCAGCTCGGGGTACAACACTGAAGCTTTCTTT.

The chain recombines TRBV5-1 with TRBJ2-2; 7 bases fit TRBD1. The CDR3 contains 17 residues. Germline V gene sequence: CDR1 SGHRS, CDR2 YFSETQ. Trimming at V came to 4 bases and at J to 5 bases, leaving 14 bases not matched to a gene. CDR3 sequence reads: CASSRTGDRHMTGELFF. The CDR3 region has the DNA TGCGCCAGCAGCCGAACCGGGGACAGACATATGACCGGGGAGCTGTTTTTT.

The V and J genes are TRBV3-1 (or the pseudogene TRBV3-2) and TRBJ2-2; tentatively, D is TRBD1 (6 bases). V was clipped by 4 bases and J by 4 bases, with 10 bases between them. This CDR3 spans 14 amino acids. The germline V gene has CDR1 LGHDT and CDR2 YNNKEL (reference sequence). This chain's CDR3 is CASSLDRITGELFF. The CDR3 region has the DNA TGTGCCAGCAGCCTGGACAGAATCACCGGGGAGCTGTTTTTT.

The rearrangement uses TRBV5-6 and TRBJ2-1; D is uncertain. Trimming cost V 2 bases and J 8 bases, with 11 bases left between them. Germline CDR1 reads SGHDT; CDR2 reads YYEEEE. This CDR3 contains 13 residues. CDR3: CASSFFPSDEQFF. CDR3 sequence (DNA): TGTGCCAGCAGCTTCTTTCCATCGGATGAGCAGTTCTTC.

In this sample, this clone turned up a few times. The chain couples TRBV6-5 to TRBJ2-3; tentative D call: TRBD1 (7 bases). Germline V gives CDR1 MNHEY, CDR2 SVGAGI. CDR3 length: 13 residues. V was cut by 7 bases and J by 4 bases, with 12 bases left in between. In DNA, the CDR3 is TGTGCCAGCAAAGGAGGGGGCGCAGATACGCAGTATTTT. Amino acids: CASKGGGADTQYF.

The V call is TRBV15, the J call TRBJ1-2; TRBD1 agrees at 8 bases. V dropped 7 bases and J dropped 6; count of bases not matched to a gene: 10. CDR3 length: 14 residues. CDR1 is LNHNV and CDR2 is YYDKDF in the germline V gene (reference sequence). The chain's CDR3 is CATTWAGGIDGYTF. The DNA of the CDR3 is TGTGCCACCACTTGGGCAGGGGGCATAGATGGCTACACCTTC. The full variable domain, with the rest looked up from reference TRBV15 and TRBJ1-2, is DAMVIQNPRYQVTQFGKPVTLSCSQTLNHNVMYWYQQKSSQAPKLLFHYYDKDFNNEADTPDNFQSRRPNTSFCFLDIRSPGLGDTAMYLCATTWAGGIDGYTFGSGTRLTVV.

The V gene is TRBV28, the J gene TRBJ2-1; D gene ambiguous. The CDR3 sequence is 11 residues long. V was trimmed by 5 bases and J by 9 bases, leaving 8 bases between them. The germline V gene encodes CDR1 MDHEN and CDR2 SYDVKM. The chain's CDR3 is CASSARSEQFF. The CDR3 coding sequence is TGTGCCAGCAGTGCACGGAGTGAGCAGTTCTTC.

The rearrangement joins TRBV5-4 to TRBJ2-7; tentative D call: TRBD2 (6 bases). This CDR3 is 14 amino acids long. Between the trimmed V and J ends, which lost 4 bases and 2 bases, there was a span of 13 bases. Germline CDR1 SGHNT, CDR2 YYREEE (reference sequence). The CDR3 DNA sequence: TGTGCCAGCAGCCGGGACTTGAACCCCTACGAGCAGTACTTC. Its protein product is CASSRDLNPYEQYF.

J is TRBJ2-7 and V is TRBV18; the D gene is possibly TRBD2 (5 bases). Deletions cut 3 bases from V and 7 bases from J, with 13 bases between. Per the germline V gene, CDR1 is KGHSH and CDR2 is LQKENI. The CDR3 is made up of 13 amino acids. The CDR3 DNA is TGTGCCAGCTCACCCTCCTCCCCGGGGGAGCAGTACTTC. Translated, it gives CASSPSSPGEQYF. Full variable domain (outside the CDR3, taken from reference TRBV18 and TRBJ2-7): NAGVMQNPRHLVRRRGQEARLRCSPMKGHSHVYWYRQLPEEGLKFMVYLQKENIIDESGMPKERFSAEFPKEGPSILRIQQVVRGDSAAYFCASSPSSPGEQYFGPGTRLTVT.

In its sample, this clone was seen once. The V call is TRBV18, the J call TRBJ1-6; TRBD1 is a possible D gene (5 bases). Germline-derived CDR1 and CDR2 are KGHSH and LQKENI. The ends were cut back, 0 bases at V and 7 bases at J, with 10 bases in the middle. This CDR3 is 15 amino acids long. The CDR3 loop reads CASSPPEGQNSPLHF. CDR3 DNA sequence: TGTGCCAGCTCACCACCGGAAGGACAAAATTCACCCCTCCACTTT.

This clone was picked up a small number of times. This rearrangement joins TRBV9 to TRBJ2-7; D perhaps matches TRBD2 (5 bases). Germline V gene lookup returns CDR1 SGDLS and CDR2 YYNGEE. V gave up 2 bases and J gave up 2 bases, with 20 bases separating them. The CDR3 is made up of 17 amino acids. This chain's CDR3 is CASSVTEGRAYPYEQYF. Written as DNA, the CDR3 is TGTGCCAGCAGCGTTACTGAGGGCAGAGCTTACCCCTACGAGCAGTACTTC.

With respect to this clone: An end of the junction does not agree with germline; a read error may underlie this. This sequence joins TRBV5-1 and TRBJ2-2; no definite D call. Germline V lookup: CDR1 SGHRS, CDR2 YFSETQ. The length of the CDR3 is 15 residues. CDR3 residues: CASSLDPVNTGELFF. CDR3 bases: TGCGCCAGCAGTTTGGACCCGGTAAACACCGGGGAGCTGTTTTTT.

The chain combines TRBV18 with TRBJ2-3, with 7 positions matching TRBD1. This CDR3 has 13 amino acids. With 8 bases clipped from V and 5 bases from J, the junction kept 7 bases outside the gene matches. Germline values: CDR1 KGHSH, CDR2 LQKENI. CDR3 sequence (DNA): TGTGCCAGCGGGACAGTAAACGAAGATACGCAGTATTTT. This encodes CASGTVNEDTQYF.

The chain has TRBV10-3 and TRBJ1-4, with 7 bases aligning to TRBD1. Germline V gives CDR1 ENHRY, CDR2 SYGVKD. After removal of 8 bases from V and 5 bases from J, the junction contained 14 bases not matched to a gene. The CDR3 consists of 16 residues. CDR3 DNA: TGTGCCATCGGGGGGAGACAGGGTCTTAAGAATGAAAAACTGTTTTTT. It translates to CAIGGRQGLKNEKLFF.

The rearrangement links TRBV6-5 to TRBJ2-7; 7 bases fit TRBD1. The V and J ends lost 6 bases and 9 bases, in that order; junction bases with no gene match: 8. The CDR3 spans 12 residues. Germline values: CDR1 MNHEY, CDR2 SVGAGI. The CDR3 region has the DNA TGTGCCAGCAGAGACAGGGCATGGGGGCAGTACTTC. This gives the protein CASRDRAWGQYF.

The CDR3 region has the DNA TGTGCCAGCACCCTCTTATATCGGGGGAGCACTGAAGCTTTCTTT. Protein: CASTLLYRGSTEAFF. The rearrangement joins TRBV7-2 to TRBJ1-1, with D maybe TRBD1 (5 bases). CDR3 length: 15 amino acids. Germline loops: CDR1 SGHTA, CDR2 FQGNSA. V was pared by 7 bases and J by 4 bases, with 19 bases between.

The J gene is TRBJ2-7, the V gene TRBV27; no firm D call. The CDR3 is 15 residues long. Per germline, CDR1 MNHEY and CDR2 SMNVEV (reference sequence). Between the trimmed V and J ends, which lost 5 bases and 3 bases, there was a span of 17 bases. CDR3 in DNA: TGTGCCAGCAGTCCCCGCTTAGTTGGGCTCTACGAGCAGTACTTC. As protein: CASSPRLVGLYEQYF.

The chain combines TRBV14 with TRBJ1-2; possibly TRBD1 for D (5 bases). V gave up 4 bases and J gave up 5 bases, with 14 bases separating them. This CDR3 is 14 amino acids long. Germline-derived CDR1 and CDR2 are SGHDN and FVKESK. The CDR3 spells CASSPRGAGYGYTF. DNA of the CDR3: TGTGCCAGCAGCCCGCGGGGCGCGGGGTATGGCTACACCTTC.

This clone was observed once. The V and J genes are TRBV19 and TRBJ2-6; perhaps TRBD2 as D (5 bases). Trimming took 7 bases from V and 1 from J, leaving 8 bases between them. The germline gives CDR1 LNHDA, CDR2 SQIVND (reference sequence). This CDR3 is built from 14 residues. The CDR3 loop is CASNEGSGANVLTF. DNA of the CDR3: TGTGCCAGTAACGAGGGATCTGGGGCCAACGTCCTGACTTTC.

The rearrangement links TRBV5-1 to TRBJ2-2; the D gene is possibly TRBD2 (5 bases). Looked up from germline, CDR1 is SGHRS and CDR2 is YFSETQ. The V end lost 4 bases, the J end lost 0 bases, and 10 bases lay between the germline ends. The CDR3 has 15 residues. The CDR3, as DNA: TGCGCCAGCAGCCGCGGGCAGGCGAACACCGGGGAGCTGTTTTTT. It is translated as CASSRGQANTGELFF.

The rearrangement links TRBV18 to TRBJ2-2, with D possibly being TRBD2 (5 bases). The CDR3 length is 13 residues. The V and J ends lost 2 bases and 6 bases respectively, with 7 bases between them. CDR1 KGHSH and CDR2 LQKENI come from the germline V gene. The CDR3 spells CASSPGESGELFF. The CDR3 coding sequence is TGTGCCAGCTCACCAGGGGAGTCCGGGGAGCTGTTTTTT.

The sample holds one count of this clone. The chain recombines TRBV10-3 with TRBJ1-1, with a weak D call TRBD1 (6 bases). The ends were cut back, 1 base at V and 3 bases at J, with 18 bases in the middle. Per germline, CDR1 ENHRY and CDR2 SYGVKD. The CDR3 contains 17 residues. The CDR3 sequence: CAISEFITGFKDTEAFF. For the CDR3, the DNA is TGTGCCATCAGTGAGTTCATCACAGGGTTTAAGGACACTGAAGCTTTCTTT.

J is TRBJ1-4 and V is TRBV10-3; tentatively, D is TRBD1 (6 bases). The germline gives CDR1 ENHRY, CDR2 SYGVKD. V shed 6 bases and J shed 5 bases, with 10 bases lying between them. The CDR3 is 13 amino acids. The CDR3 sequence is CAISSDRNEKLFF. For the CDR3, the DNA is TGTGCCATCAGCAGCGACAGGAATGAAAAACTGTTTTTT.